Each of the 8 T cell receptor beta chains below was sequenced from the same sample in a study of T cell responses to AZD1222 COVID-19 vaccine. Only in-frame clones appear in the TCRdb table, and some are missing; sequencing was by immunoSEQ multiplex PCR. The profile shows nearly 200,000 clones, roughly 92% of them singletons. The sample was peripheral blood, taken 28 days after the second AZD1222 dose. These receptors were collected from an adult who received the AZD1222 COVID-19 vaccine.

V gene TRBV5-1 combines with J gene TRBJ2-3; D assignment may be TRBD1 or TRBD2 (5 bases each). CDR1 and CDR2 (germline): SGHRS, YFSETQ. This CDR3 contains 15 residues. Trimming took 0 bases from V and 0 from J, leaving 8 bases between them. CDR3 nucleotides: TGCGCCAGCAGCTTGGTGGGACGGAGCACAGATACGCAGTATTTT. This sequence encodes CASSLVGRSTDTQYF.

CDR3 DNA: TGTGCCAGCAGTTTAGGACTAGCGGGGACAGATACGCAGTATTTT. This sequence encodes CASSLGLAGTDTQYF. V and J are TRBV6-6 and TRBJ2-3, with TRBD2 matching 12 bases. Germline V gene data show CDR1 as MNHNY and CDR2 as SVGAGI (reference sequence). V shed 4 bases, J shed 3 bases, and the junction held 2 bases outside the gene matches. The CDR3 has 15 residues.

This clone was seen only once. CDR3 DNA sequence: TGTGCCAGCAGTCCCCCGGGGGTAGGAATCGGTGGCTACACCTTC. Translating gives CASSPPGVGIGGYTF. The chain carries TRBV27 and TRBJ1-2, with a possible D match to TRBD1 (5 bases). V lost 5 bases and J 7 bases, leaving 20 bases between the germline ends. The CDR3 covers 15 residues. Germline assignment: CDR1 MNHEY and CDR2 SMNVEV (reference sequence).

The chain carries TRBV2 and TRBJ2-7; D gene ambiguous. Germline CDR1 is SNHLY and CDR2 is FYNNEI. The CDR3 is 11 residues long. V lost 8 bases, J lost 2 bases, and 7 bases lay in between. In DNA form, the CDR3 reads TGTGCCAGCCGAATAGCCTACGAGCAGTACTTC. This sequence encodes CASRIAYEQYF. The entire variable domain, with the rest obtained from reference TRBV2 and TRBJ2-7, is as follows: EPEVTQTPSHQVTQMGQEVILRCVPISNHLYFYWYRQILGQKVEFLVSFYNNEISEKSEIFDDQFSVERPDGSNFTLKIRSTKLEDSAMYFCASRIAYEQYFGPGTRLTVT.

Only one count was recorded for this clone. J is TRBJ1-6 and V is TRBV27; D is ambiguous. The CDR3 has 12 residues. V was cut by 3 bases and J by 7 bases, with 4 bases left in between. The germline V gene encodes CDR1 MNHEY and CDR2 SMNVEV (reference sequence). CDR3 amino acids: CASSFRNSPLHF. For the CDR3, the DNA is TGTGCCAGCAGTTTCCGCAATTCACCCCTCCACTTT.

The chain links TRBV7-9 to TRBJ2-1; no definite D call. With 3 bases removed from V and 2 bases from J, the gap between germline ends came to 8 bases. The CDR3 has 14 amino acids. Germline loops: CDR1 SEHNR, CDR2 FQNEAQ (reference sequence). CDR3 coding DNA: TGTGCCAGCAGCTTTACTGGACCCTACAATGAGCAGTTCTTC. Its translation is CASSFTGPYNEQFF.

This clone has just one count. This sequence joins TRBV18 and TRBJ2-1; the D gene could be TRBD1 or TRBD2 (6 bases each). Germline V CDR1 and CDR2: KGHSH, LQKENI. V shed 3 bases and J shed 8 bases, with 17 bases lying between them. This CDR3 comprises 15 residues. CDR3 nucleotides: TGTGCCAGCTCACCCCCCGGGGGCGGGTTCGATGAGCAGTTCTTC. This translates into CASSPPGGGFDEQFF.

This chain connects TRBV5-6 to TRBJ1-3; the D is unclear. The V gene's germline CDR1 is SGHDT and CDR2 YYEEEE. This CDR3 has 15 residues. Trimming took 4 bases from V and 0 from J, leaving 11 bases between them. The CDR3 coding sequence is TGTGCCAGCAGCCTAGGTGGATTCTCTGGAAACACCATATATTTT. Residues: CASSLGGFSGNTIYF.